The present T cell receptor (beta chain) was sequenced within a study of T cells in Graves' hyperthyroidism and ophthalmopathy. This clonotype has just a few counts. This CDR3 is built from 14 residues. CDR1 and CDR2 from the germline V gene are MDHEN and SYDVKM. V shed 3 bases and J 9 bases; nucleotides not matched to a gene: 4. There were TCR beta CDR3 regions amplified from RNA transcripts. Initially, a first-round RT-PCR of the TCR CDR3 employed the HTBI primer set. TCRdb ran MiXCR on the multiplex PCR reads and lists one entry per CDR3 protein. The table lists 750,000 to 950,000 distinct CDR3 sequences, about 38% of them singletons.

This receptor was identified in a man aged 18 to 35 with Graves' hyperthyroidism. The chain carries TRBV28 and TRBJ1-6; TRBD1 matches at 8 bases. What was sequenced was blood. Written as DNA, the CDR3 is TGTGCCAGCAGTTTGGGGACAGGACGTTCACCCCTCCACTTT. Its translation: CASSLGTGRSPLHF.